The 30 T cell receptor beta chains reported below all come from one sample, sequenced in a study of cytomegalovirus exposure and HLA in healthy donors. The PCR had 60 Vbeta and 13 Jbeta primers. Clones were sequenced by immunoSEQ multiplex PCR, and TCRdb holds only the in-frame ones, with some missing. The table gives roughly 200,000 clones; the top ten clones make up roughly 1.2% of it. The sequenced sample consisted of PBMCs. The receptors come from a girl aged 2 to 10 in good health and CMV-seropositive.

The rearrangement uses TRBV6-5 and TRBJ1-2; D not resolved. V was shortened by 5 bases and J by 4 bases, with 5 bases between the two germline ends. The V gene's germline CDR1 is MNHEY and CDR2 SVGAGI. This CDR3 has 11 amino acids. CDR3 region: CASSNSYGYTF. CDR3 coding DNA: TGTGCCAGCAGTAACAGCTATGGCTACACCTTC.

The rearrangement joins TRBV7-2 to TRBJ2-1, with TRBD2 as a possible D gene (6 bases). The CDR3 length is 13 residues. V was cut by 5 bases and J by 4 bases, with 9 bases left in between. The germline gives CDR1 SGHTA, CDR2 FQGNSA. The CDR3 DNA sequence: TGTGCCAGCAGCCATGGGACTTACAATGAGCAGTTCTTC. This sequence encodes CASSHGTYNEQFF. Full variable domain (outside the CDR3, taken from reference TRBV7-2 and TRBJ2-1): GAGVSQSPSNKVTEKGKDVELRCDPISGHTALYWYRQSLGQGLEFLIYFQGNSAPDKSGLPSDRFSAERTGGSVSTLTIQRTQQEDSAVYLCASSHGTYNEQFFGPGTRLTVL.

This chain joins TRBV19 and TRBJ1-1, with a tentative D call TRBD1 (5 bases). Germline V gives CDR1 LNHDA, CDR2 SQIVND (reference sequence). Trimming stripped 6 bases from V and 3 bases from J, with 17 bases between. The CDR3 runs to 15 residues. In DNA form, the CDR3 reads TGTGCCAGTAGACCCAGAGGGGAGGTTTACACTGAAGCTTTCTTT. This encodes CASRPRGEVYTEAFF.

This chain links TRBV7-3 with TRBJ2-3, with TRBD2 matching 9 bases. Germline V gene sequence: CDR1 SGHTA, CDR2 FQGTGA. The V segment lost 1 base and the J segment 5 bases; nucleotides outside the gene matches: 7. The CDR3 loop spans 16 amino acids. CDR3 in DNA: TGTGCCAGCAGCTTAAATCCTAGCGGGAATGTAGATACGCAGTATTTT. It codes for CASSLNPSGNVDTQYF.

The rearrangement links TRBV29-1 to TRBJ2-3; TRBD2 matches at 9 bases. V lost 5 bases and J lost 2; bases outside the gene matches: 5. Germline CDR1 reads SQVTM; CDR2 reads ANQGSEA. This CDR3 is 14 amino acids long. The CDR3 protein is CSVSLAGLTDTQYF. DNA of the CDR3: TGCAGCGTTTCACTAGCGGGCCTCACAGATACGCAGTATTTT.

The chain is built from TRBV28 and TRBJ1-5, with D perhaps TRBD1 (5 bases). Deletions cut 1 base from V and 0 bases from J, with 13 bases between. This CDR3 is 17 amino acids long. CDR1 is MDHEN and CDR2 is SYDVKM in the germline V gene. The CDR3 sequence: CASSLLPMGLSNQPQHF. CDR3 bases: TGTGCCAGCAGTTTATTACCCATGGGGCTTAGCAATCAGCCCCAGCATTTT.

The chain recombines TRBV7-9 with TRBJ2-7; D remains unclear. The V and J ends lost 1 base and 8 bases respectively, with 9 bases between them. Germline V gene data show CDR1 as SEHNR and CDR2 as FQNEAQ (reference sequence). The CDR3 has 12 residues. In nucleotides, the CDR3 is TGTGCCAGCAGCTTAGAGGTGGAGAAGCAGTACTTC. Translation gives CASSLEVEKQYF.

The V call is TRBV15, the J call TRBJ2-7; D is undetermined. The CDR3 contains 15 residues. Trimming took off 1 base at V and 2 bases at J, with 12 bases between the two ends. Germline V gene data show CDR1 as LNHNV and CDR2 as YYDKDF (reference sequence). CDR3 bases: TGTGCCACCAGCAGAGGGCTCGCTGGTGCCTACGAGCAGTACTTC. Protein: CATSRGLAGAYEQYF.

This rearrangement joins TRBV9 to TRBJ1-1; 7 nucleotides align to TRBD1. The CDR3 loop spans 15 amino acids. Germline values: CDR1 SGDLS, CDR2 YYNGEE. V was pared by 3 bases and J by 5 bases, with 10 bases of the junction left unmatched. The CDR3 spells CASSAKIDRVTEAFF. The CDR3 bases are TGTGCCAGCAGCGCGAAGATCGACAGGGTAACTGAAGCTTTCTTT.

V gene TRBV28 combines with J gene TRBJ2-7; a weak D match, TRBD1 (5 bases). The CDR3 runs 12 residues. Trimming removed 7 bases at V and 5 bases at J, with 12 bases between. The germline V gene has CDR1 MDHEN and CDR2 SYDVKM. CDR3 amino acids: CASMATGDEQYF. The CDR3 nucleotides read TGTGCCAGCATGGCTACAGGAGACGAGCAGTACTTC.

As for this clone: Other DNA sequences in this sample translate to the same CDR3. This rearrangement joins TRBV5-4 to TRBJ2-1, with 11 nucleotides matching TRBD2. V trimming: 0 bases; J trimming: 4 bases; junction bases outside the gene matches: 3. The CDR3 has 16 amino acids. Germline-derived CDR1 and CDR2 are SGHNT and YYREEE (reference sequence). The CDR3 sequence is CASSLGGTSGYNEQFF. The CDR3 DNA reads TGTGCCAGCAGCTTGGGGGGGACTAGCGGTTACAATGAGCAGTTCTTC.

V is TRBV6-4 and J is TRBJ2-1, with unresolved D. Trimming removed 0 bases from V and 2 bases from J, with 11 bases in between. This CDR3 spans 16 amino acids. CDR1 and CDR2 from the germline V gene are MRHNA and SNTAGT. Here the CDR3 DNA reads TGTGCCAGCAGTGACTCGCGGTCTTCTACCTACAATGAGCAGTTCTTC. As protein: CASSDSRSSTYNEQFF.

The CDR3 loop is CASEWTGDEKLFF. The CDR3 DNA is TGTGCCAGCGAGTGGACAGGGGATGAAAAACTGTTTTTT. The chain joins TRBV2 to TRBJ1-4, with 9 bases matching TRBD1. The CDR3 consists of 13 residues. CDR1 SNHLY and CDR2 FYNNEI come from the germline V gene. After removal of 8 bases from V and 6 bases from J, the junction contained 4 bases not matched to a gene.

The genes are TRBV28 and TRBJ2-7; 9 bases are a match to TRBD2. CDR1 is MDHEN, CDR2 SYDVKM, per germline. V shed 7 bases, J shed 9 bases, and the junction held 16 bases outside the gene matches. CDR3 length equals 15 residues. CDR3: CASIPGGSGSAGQYF. Here the CDR3 DNA reads TGTGCCAGCATCCCGGGGGGTAGCGGGAGTGCGGGGCAGTACTTC.

The chain couples TRBV27 to TRBJ1-1; D possibly corresponds to TRBD1 (5 bases). V was pared by 6 bases and J by 1 base, with 18 bases between. CDR3 length: 16 residues. Germline lookup yields CDR1 MNHEY and CDR2 SMNVEV (reference sequence). CDR3 sequence reads: CASRSAGLGGNTEAFF. Written as DNA, the CDR3 is TGTGCCAGCAGGTCCGCAGGGTTGGGAGGGAACACTGAAGCTTTCTTT.

The gene calls are TRBV11-3 and TRBJ2-7, with TRBD2 matching 7 bases. After removal of 1 base from V and 4 bases from J, the junction contained 4 bases not matched to a gene. CDR3 size: 14 residues. Germline values: CDR1 SGHNT, CDR2 YENEEA. CDR3 in DNA: TGTGCCAGCAGCTTAGGCGGGAGAGTGTACGAGCAGTACTTC. Encoded protein: CASSLGGRVYEQYF.

The chain employs TRBV7-8 and TRBJ1-6; 7 bases map to TRBD1. J was trimmed by 8 bases and V by 5 bases; bases with no gene match: 12. The CDR3 consists of 16 residues. Germline CDR1 SGHVS, CDR2 FQNEAQ. The CDR3 protein is CASSPGDRAPYSPLHF. CDR3 sequence (DNA): TGTGCCAGCAGCCCGGGAGACAGGGCGCCCTATTCACCCCTCCACTTT.

The V call is TRBV19, the J call TRBJ2-7, with 8 bases identical to TRBD2. Germline assignment: CDR1 LNHDA and CDR2 SQIVND (reference sequence). This CDR3 has 17 amino acids. V dropped 3 bases and J dropped 1; count of bases not matched to a gene: 11. DNA of the CDR3: TGTGCCAGTAGTATTTCGGGGCTAGCGGGTCAGTCCTACGAGCAGTACTTC. This translates into CASSISGLAGQSYEQYF.

The chain joins TRBV6-6 to TRBJ2-5; a possible D gene is TRBD1 (5 bases). Judging by the DNA end, TRBJ2-7 fits better; the J call may be wrong. In germline, CDR1 is MNHNY, CDR2 SVGAGI (reference sequence). CDR3 length: 15 amino acids. The CDR3 reads CASSPSMGPSYEQYF. In DNA form, the CDR3 reads TGTGCCAGCAGTCCCTCTATGGGGCCCTCCTACGAGCAGTACTTC.

The chain links TRBV7-8 to TRBJ1-2; D call uncertain. CDR3 length: 18 residues. Germline CDR1 is SGHVS and CDR2 is FQNEAQ. V lost 6 bases and J lost 2, with 25 bases in between. The CDR3 region is CASSYSGPLLLKNYGYTF. The DNA for the CDR3 is TGTGCCAGCAGTTACTCAGGTCCACTCCTCCTGAAGAACTATGGCTACACCTTC.

The chain is built from TRBV19 and TRBJ1-2; D gene uncertain. V was clipped by 5 bases and J by 7 bases, with 14 bases between them. The CDR3 extends over 13 amino acids. Germline values: CDR1 LNHDA, CDR2 SQIVND (reference sequence). CDR3 protein: CASSPKPIVGYTF. CDR3 DNA: TGTGCCAGTAGTCCTAAACCCATAGTTGGCTACACCTTC. Filled out from reference TRBV19 and TRBJ1-2, the complete variable domain reads DGGITQSPKYLFRKEGQNVTLSCEQNLNHDAMYWYRQDPGQGLRLIYYSQIVNDFQKGDIAEGYSVSREKKESFPLTVTSAQKNPTAFYLCASSPKPIVGYTFGSGTRLTVV.

V is TRBV5-6 and J is TRBJ2-3; D is unresolved. CDR1 SGHDT and CDR2 YYEEEE come from the germline V gene. Trimming left V 4 bases short and J 3 bases short, with 6 bases between. The CDR3 covers 12 residues. CDR3 sequence: CASSLLTDTQYF. CDR3 nucleotides: TGTGCCAGCAGCCTTTTGACAGATACGCAGTATTTT.

This chain joins TRBV6-5 and TRBJ1-5; D call uncertain. The V and J ends lost 11 bases and 8 bases respectively, with 13 bases between them. The CDR3 contains 11 residues. Germline-derived CDR1 and CDR2 are MNHEY and SVGAGI. The CDR3 here is CAFFPGEPQHF. Written as DNA, the CDR3 is TGTGCCTTTTTCCCCGGAGAGCCCCAGCATTTT.

The V gene is TRBV10-1, the J gene TRBJ2-7; tentatively, D is TRBD1 (6 bases). Germline V gene lookup returns CDR1 WNHNN and CDR2 SYGVQD (reference sequence). CDR3 length equals 15 residues. Trimming left V 0 bases short and J 0 bases short, with 9 bases between. In nucleotides, the CDR3 is TGCGCCAGCAGTGAGTCAAGGGGGACCTCCTACGAGCAGTACTTC. It is translated as CASSESRGTSYEQYF.

The chain employs TRBV27 and TRBJ1-5; D remains ambiguous. V gave up 0 bases and J gave up 3 bases, with 12 bases separating them. The CDR3 is 16 amino acids. The V gene's germline CDR1 is MNHEY and CDR2 SMNVEV (reference sequence). CDR3 sequence (DNA): TGTGCCAGCAGTTTATCGGCACAGACCCTCAATCAGCCCCAGCATTTT. Translating it yields CASSLSAQTLNQPQHF.

J is TRBJ2-1 and V is TRBV11-1; 10 bases are shared with TRBD2. CDR1 and CDR2 (germline): SGHAT, FQDESV (reference sequence). The CDR3 is made up of 14 amino acids. With 3 bases clipped from V and 7 bases from J, the junction kept 3 bases outside the gene matches. The CDR3 sequence is CASSLSGRVNEQFF. The CDR3 coding sequence is TGTGCCAGCAGCTTGAGCGGGAGGGTGAATGAGCAGTTCTTC.

The chain carries TRBV4-1 and TRBJ2-5; no clear D gene. With the DNA end fitting TRBJ2-7 better, the J assignment may be wrong. CDR3 size: 12 residues. The germline V gene encodes CDR1 MGHRA and CDR2 YSYEKL. The CDR3 DNA reads as TGCGCCAGCAGCCGCGATACCTACGAGCAGTACTTC. This codes for CASSRDTYEQYF.

The gene calls are TRBV5-4 and TRBJ1-2, with a weak D call TRBD1 (5 bases). Trimming took 4 bases from V and 4 from J, leaving 20 bases between them. CDR3 length: 16 amino acids. Germline-derived CDR1 and CDR2 are SGHNT and YYREEE (reference sequence). The CDR3 DNA sequence: TGTGCCAGCAGCCGGGAGGGGACCCCCGGGCGCTATGGCTACACCTTC. It is translated as CASSREGTPGRYGYTF. Drawing the rest from reference TRBV5-4 and TRBJ1-2, the complete variable domain is ETGVTQSPTHLIKTRGQQVTLRCSSQSGHNTVSWYQQALGQGPQFIFQYYREEENGRGNFPPRFSGLQFPNYSSELNVNALELDDSALYLCASSREGTPGRYGYTFGSGTRLTVV.

The V and J genes are TRBV28 and TRBJ1-4; 8 positions match TRBD1. Germline loops: CDR1 MDHEN, CDR2 SYDVKM. The CDR3 contains 16 residues. V gave up 9 bases and J gave up 7 bases; unmatched junction bases: 16. CDR3 loop: CASLPGQATSSEKLFF. The CDR3 coding sequence is TGTGCCAGTCTCCCGGGACAGGCTACGTCGTCTGAAAAACTGTTTTTT.

This chain joins TRBV29-1 and TRBJ1-1, with D possibly TRBD1 on 5 matching bases. V lost 8 bases and J lost 3, with 19 bases in between. The CDR3 extends over 14 amino acids. CDR1 SQVTM and CDR2 ANQGSEA come from the germline V gene. The chain's CDR3 is CSPRAPGVDTEAFF. The DNA for the CDR3 is TGCAGCCCCAGGGCTCCGGGAGTTGACACTGAAGCTTTCTTT.